This TCR beta chain was obtained from a study of T cell repertoires in aging, cancer and after chemotherapy. TCR beta rearrangements were amplified from peripheral blood genomic DNA. This CDR3 region has 13 residues. Per the germline V gene, CDR1 is SGDLS and CDR2 is YYNGEE. Trimming left V 1 base short and J 4 bases short, with 6 bases between. TRB rearrangements spanning V, D and J were amplified using mixed TRB-A/B primers. TCRdb itself ran the multiplex PCR reads through MiXCR, one entry per CDR3 protein. The repertoire holds about 13,000 distinct CDR3 sequences, with 20% to 30% as singletons. What was sequenced was blood. The receptor was derived from a human donor in good health. The J gene is TRBJ2-1, the V gene TRBV9; D is uncertain. CDR3 in DNA: TGTGCCAGCAGCGTATCCAGATACAATGAGCAGTTCTTC. Translation: CASSVSRYNEQFF.